This T cell receptor beta chain stems from a study of T cell changes during pregnancy in multiple sclerosis. The data were produced by immunoSEQ multiplex PCR, yet TCRdb's version contains in-frame clones alone and is incomplete. The top ten hold 2% to 3% of the sample, which has tens of thousands of clones, roughly 94% seen once. This CDR3 is 18 amino acids long. Per germline, CDR1 ENHRY and CDR2 SYGVKD. V shed 0 bases, J shed 4 bases, and the junction held 10 bases outside the gene matches. The TCR was taken from a female donor with multiple sclerosis, enrolled in a pregnancy study. The chain combines TRBV10-3 with TRBJ2-3; 10 bases are shared with TRBD2. This material consisted of peripheral blood, taken before pregnancy. CDR3 in DNA: TGTGCCATCAGTGAGTCGCAAGCTGGCCTAGCGGGAGCAGATACGCAGTATTTT. Its translation is CAISESQAGLAGADTQYF.